The sequence of this T cell receptor (beta chain) was determined in a study of CD8+ T cells in alopecia areata. Study results and limitations: With tofacitinib ongoing, many expanded lesional clones persisted in both scalp and blood. Any link of baseline CD8+ expansion to response, resting on one nonresponder, remains uncertain. Patients shared TCRs less clearly than mice did, possibly for HLA-related reasons.

The CDR3 spans 12 residues. V dropped 7 bases and J dropped 16 bases, with 20 bases sitting between them. Germline V gives CDR1 SEHNR, CDR2 FQNEAQ (reference sequence). TCR sequencing used cDNA made by reverse transcription of extracted RNA. The table came from immunoSEQ multiplex PCR; TCRdb's copy has only in-frame clones and leaves some out. The table lists 90,000 to 120,000 clones, roughly 84% of them singletons, with over 20% in the top ten. Specified treatment: oral pan-JAK inhibitor, 5-10 mg twice daily. About this clone itself: Its antigen is not known.

The receptor was derived from a human donor with alopecia areata. The chain is built from TRBV7-9 and TRBJ2-1; the D gene is possibly TRBD2 (6 bases). Sequencing used CD8+ T cells sorted from blood, obtained at week 24, from a patient treated with tofacitinib. In DNA, the CDR3 is TGTGCCAGCACCATACCGGGGGACCGCCTTTTCTTC. Residues: CASTIPGDRLFF.